The next 20 T cell receptor beta chains were all read from a single sample in a study of cytomegalovirus exposure and HLA in healthy donors. It was with 60 Vbeta and 13 Jbeta primers that the PCR ran. TCRdb keeps only in-frame clones here, not all; method: immunoSEQ multiplex PCR. In the table there are 90,000 to 140,000 clones, roughly three quarters of which are singletons. Sequencing was carried out using PBMCs. The receptors originated from a man between 25 and 39 years old in good health and CMV-seronegative.

The rearrangement joins TRBV9 to TRBJ2-3; the D is unclear. V lost 0 bases, J lost 1 base, and 3 bases lay in between. CDR3 length equals 13 residues. The V gene's germline CDR1 is SGDLS and CDR2 YYNGEE. The CDR3 spells CASSVGGTDTQYF. The CDR3 DNA sequence: TGTGCCAGCAGCGTAGGAGGCACAGATACGCAGTATTTT. Full variable domain (missing parts from reference TRBV9 and TRBJ2-3): DSGVTQTPKHLITATGQRVTLRCSPRSGDLSVYWYQQSLDQGLQFLIQYYNGEERAKGNILERFSAQQFPDLHSELNLSSLELGDSALYFCASSVGGTDTQYFGPGTRLTVL.

The chain employs TRBV5-1 and TRBJ2-3; 7 bases agree with TRBD2. CDR1 SGHRS and CDR2 YFSETQ come from the germline V gene. The ends lost 0 bases at V and 3 bases at J; junction bases unmatched: 1. The CDR3 consists of 14 residues. CDR3 sequence (DNA): TGCGCCAGCAGCTTGGCCGGGGGGACAGATACGCAGTATTTT. It encodes CASSLAGGTDTQYF.

V and J are TRBV5-1 and TRBJ1-1; D is possibly TRBD1 (5 bases). This CDR3 contains 14 residues. CDR1 SGHRS and CDR2 YFSETQ come from the germline V gene. Trimming removed 0 bases from V and 1 base from J, with 7 bases in between. In nucleotides, the CDR3 is TGCGCCAGCAGCTTGGGACAGAAGAACACTGAAGCTTTCTTT. The encoded protein is CASSLGQKNTEAFF.

The chain carries TRBV27 and TRBJ1-5, with 8 positions matching TRBD1. The CDR3 totals 16 residues. Trimming cost V 5 bases and J 0 bases; bases outside gene matches: 6. CDR1 is MNHEY, CDR2 SMNVEV, per germline (reference sequence). The DNA of the CDR3 is TGTGCCAGCAGTCCCGGGACAGGTCTTAGCAATCAGCCCCAGCATTTT. Translating it yields CASSPGTGLSNQPQHF.

The chain is built from TRBV19 and TRBJ1-1; TRBD1 matches at 11 bases. J lost 3 bases, V lost 5 bases, and 11 bases had no gene match. The germline V gene encodes CDR1 LNHDA and CDR2 SQIVND (reference sequence). The CDR3 consists of 17 residues. The CDR3 DNA reads TGTGCCAGTAGTCCCCGGGACAGGGGGGTTCTGGACACTGAAGCTTTCTTT. It translates to CASSPRDRGVLDTEAFF.

The chain joins TRBV4-2 to TRBJ2-1; TRBD2 aligns across 7 bases. The CDR3 runs 13 residues. V was pared by 0 bases and J by 12 bases, with 5 bases of the junction left unmatched. The germline V gene has CDR1 LGHNA and CDR2 YNFKEQ. Here the CDR3 reads CASSQDKRDGQFF. As DNA, the CDR3 is TGTGCCAGCAGCCAAGATAAGCGGGATGGGCAGTTCTTC.

The chain's CDR3 is CATSRARQAEGGETQYF. CDR3 nucleotides: TGTGCCACCAGCAGAGCCAGGCAAGCGGAGGGGGGGGAGACCCAGTACTTC. V is TRBV15 and J is TRBJ2-5; TRBD2 is a possible D gene (7 bases). CDR1 and CDR2 (germline): LNHNV, YYDKDF (reference sequence). V dropped 1 base and J dropped 5 bases, with 20 bases sitting between them. The length of the CDR3 is 17 residues.

The chain carries TRBV7-9 and TRBJ1-2, with D possibly TRBD1 on 6 matching bases. There are 12 residues in the CDR3. Per germline, CDR1 SEHNR and CDR2 FQNEAQ (reference sequence). Trimming removed 4 bases at V and 4 bases at J, with 7 bases between. CDR3 DNA: TGTGCCAGCAGCTGGACAGCCTATGGCTACACCTTC. As protein: CASSWTAYGYTF.

This chain joins TRBV27 and TRBJ1-4; D is uncertain. The CDR3 consists of 15 residues. CDR1 is MNHEY and CDR2 is SMNVEV in the germline V gene (reference sequence). V was shortened by 2 bases and J by 0 bases, with 7 bases between the two germline ends. The chain's CDR3 is CASSLTSATNEKLFF. The CDR3 DNA sequence: TGTGCCAGCAGTTTAACATCAGCAACTAATGAAAAACTGTTTTTT.

This clone was counted once. The chain employs TRBV9 and TRBJ2-1; D is unresolved. The CDR3 totals 15 residues. V was clipped by 4 bases and J by 3 bases, with 14 bases between them. From germline, CDR1 is SGDLS and CDR2 YYNGEE. This CDR3 is CASSPYGSNYNEQFF. The CDR3 DNA reads as TGTGCCAGCAGCCCTTATGGCTCCAACTACAATGAGCAGTTCTTC.

The genes are TRBV5-5 and TRBJ1-5; D might be TRBD1 (5 bases). The V gene lost 1 base and the J gene lost 0 bases, with 20 bases spanning the gap. The CDR3 sequence is 19 residues long. Per the germline V gene, CDR1 is SGHKS and CDR2 is YYEKEE (reference sequence). CDR3: CASSLKSRQNVNSNQPQHF. The CDR3 DNA is TGTGCCAGCAGCTTGAAGTCCCGACAGAACGTGAATAGCAATCAGCCCCAGCATTTT.

V usage is TRBV9 and J usage is TRBJ2-2; no clear D gene. V was cut by 1 base and J by 4 bases, with 8 bases left in between. The CDR3 loop spans 14 amino acids. Germline CDR1 SGDLS, CDR2 YYNGEE. The CDR3 DNA sequence: TGTGCCAGCAGCGTAAACAGAATCACCGGGGAGCTGTTTTTT. Protein sequence: CASSVNRITGELFF.

This clone was detected only a few times. The chain recombines TRBV30 with TRBJ1-4; 12 bases are shared with TRBD1. CDR1 and CDR2 (germline): GTSNPN, SVGIG (reference sequence). CDR3 length: 17 residues. J was trimmed by 3 bases and V by 7 bases; bases with no gene match: 12. The CDR3 nucleotides read TGTGCCTCGGAGGGACCGGGACAGGGGGCATCTAATGAAAAACTGTTTTTT. As protein: CASEGPGQGASNEKLFF.

This chain connects TRBV7-2 to TRBJ2-7; 8 bases align to TRBD2. J was trimmed by 3 bases and V by 2 bases; bases with no gene match: 15. This CDR3 is 18 amino acids long. CDR1 and CDR2 from the germline V gene are SGHTA and FQGNSA. The DNA for the CDR3 is TGTGCCAGCAGCTTACGGTCCAGCGGGAGAGCTACACTCTACGAGCAGTACTTC. Protein sequence: CASSLRSSGRATLYEQYF.

The rearrangement links TRBV6-1 to TRBJ2-7; perhaps TRBD2 as D (6 bases). Germline CDR1 is MNHNS and CDR2 is SASEGT. The CDR3 is 15 residues long. V lost 6 bases, J lost 2 bases, and 17 bases lay in between. This CDR3 reads CASSYPGGEAYEQYF. CDR3 nucleotide sequence: TGTGCCAGCAGCTATCCCGGAGGGGAAGCCTACGAGCAGTACTTC.

This chain joins TRBV6-5 and TRBJ1-2; TRBD1 matches at 9 bases. This CDR3 region has 16 residues. Germline trimming cut 0 bases from V and 3 bases from J; bases unmatched to any gene: 5. Per germline, CDR1 MNHEY and CDR2 SVGAGI. CDR3 sequence reads: CASSYSETGGDYGYTF. DNA of the CDR3: TGTGCCAGCAGTTACTCGGAAACAGGGGGCGACTATGGCTACACCTTC.

The CDR3 DNA follows: TGCGCCAGCAGCTTGGCAGGGGTGAACACCGGGGAGCTGTTTTTT. It specifies CASSLAGVNTGELFF. The chain employs TRBV5-1 and TRBJ2-2; D perhaps matches TRBD1 (6 bases). The CDR3 loop spans 15 amino acids. The germline V gene encodes CDR1 SGHRS and CDR2 YFSETQ. V was trimmed by 0 bases and J by 1 base, leaving 7 bases between them.

The chain combines TRBV5-1 with TRBJ1-4; D may be TRBD1 (5 bases). Trimming removed 5 bases from V and 5 bases from J, with 10 bases in between. Per the germline V gene, CDR1 is SGHRS and CDR2 is YFSETQ. This CDR3 spans 13 amino acids. CDR3 in DNA: TGCGCCAGCAGATGGGGGGGAAATGAAAAACTGTTTTTT. Residues: CASRWGGNEKLFF.

The V gene is TRBV15, the J gene TRBJ2-7, with 8 nucleotides matching TRBD1. The J segment lost 6 bases and the V segment lost 5 bases, leaving 12 bases of the junction unmatched. The CDR3 has 15 residues. Germline loops: CDR1 LNHNV, CDR2 YYDKDF (reference sequence). The chain's CDR3 is CATSPYRQGAGEQYF. In DNA form, the CDR3 reads TGTGCCACCAGCCCCTACCGCCAGGGGGCTGGCGAGCAGTACTTC. Full variable domain (outside the CDR3, taken from reference TRBV15 and TRBJ2-7): DAMVIQNPRYQVTQFGKPVTLSCSQTLNHNVMYWYQQKSSQAPKLLFHYYDKDFNNEADTPDNFQSRRPNTSFCFLDIRSPGLGDTAMYLCATSPYRQGAGEQYFGPGTRLTVT.

V usage is TRBV11-3 and J usage is TRBJ2-3, with D perhaps TRBD2 (5 bases). The CDR3 loop spans 16 amino acids. Trimming left V 1 base short and J 0 bases short, with 11 bases between. Germline V gene sequence: CDR1 SGHNT, CDR2 YENEEA. DNA of the CDR3: TGTGCCAGCAGCTTAGTGGGGAGAACTAGCACAGATACGCAGTATTTT. This codes for CASSLVGRTSTDTQYF.